The 6 T cell receptor beta chains below come from one sample, sequenced in a study of blood T cell repertoires in COVID-19 (dated by TCRdb to about 2020). The library was built by means of the immunoSEQ multiplex PCR assay. The source is immuneACCESS, and TCRdb retained only in-frame sequences with V and J called. Part of the clones is not carried over; for the studies checked, unresolved V genes explain less than half of this, and the remainder is unexplained. This sample has about 270,000 clones in its table, and approximately 86% of those were observed once. The biggest ten clones account for about an eighth of the sample. Material for sequencing was peripheral blood. The receptors were gathered from a woman aged 70-85 years with COVID-19, enrolled during active disease.

The rearrangement joins TRBV3-1 (or the pseudogene TRBV3-2) to TRBJ1-1; a weak D match, TRBD1 (5 bases). The CDR3 has 16 amino acids. Trimming shortened V by 4 bases and J by 2 bases, and 17 bases separated the two germline ends. Germline V gene lookup returns CDR1 LGHDT and CDR2 YNNKEL (reference sequence). The CDR3, as DNA: TGTGCCAGCAGCCGAGTAGACAGAGAATTAAACACTGAAGCTTTCTTT. It yields the protein CASSRVDRELNTEAFF.

This clone has a handful of counts. The V gene is TRBV18, the J gene TRBJ1-4; D uncertain. V lost 3 bases and J lost 3, with 11 bases in between. The V gene's germline CDR1 is KGHSH and CDR2 LQKENI. This CDR3 has 15 amino acids. The CDR3 sequence: CASSPGGLANEKLFF. The CDR3 bases are TGTGCCAGCTCACCCGGTGGGCTGGCTAATGAAAAACTGTTTTTT.

The rearrangement joins TRBV30 to TRBJ1-5, with a tentative D call TRBD1 (6 bases). The CDR3 length is 13 residues. V lost 2 bases, J lost 6 bases, and 11 bases lay in between. Germline CDR1 and CDR2: GTSNPN and SVGIG (reference sequence). The CDR3 here is CAWSLQGSQPQHF. For the CDR3, the DNA is TGTGCCTGGAGTCTACAGGGTTCTCAGCCCCAGCATTTT.

This rearrangement joins TRBV18 to TRBJ1-2, with a tentative D call TRBD1 (5 bases). Trimming shortened V by 6 bases and J by 8 bases, and 28 bases separated the two germline ends. The germline gives CDR1 KGHSH, CDR2 LQKENI. The CDR3 consists of 17 residues. CDR3 region: CASSQGLNQGKAGGYTF. CDR3 nucleotides: TGTGCCAGCTCCCAAGGCTTAAATCAGGGAAAGGCTGGCGGCTACACCTTC.

The V and J genes are TRBV18 and TRBJ2-1; weak D call: TRBD2 (7 bases). The CDR3 covers 15 residues. V lost 6 bases to trimming and J lost 1 base, with 13 bases between them. Germline CDR1 KGHSH, CDR2 LQKENI. The CDR3 loop is CASSSGGDSYNEQFF. CDR3 in DNA: TGTGCCAGCTCGTCGGGGGGCGATTCCTACAATGAGCAGTTCTTC.

For this clone: The sample holds other DNA sequences that translate to the same CDR3. This rearrangement joins TRBV11-2 to TRBJ2-2; 7 nucleotides align to TRBD2. The CDR3 is 13 amino acids. Germline V gives CDR1 SGHAT, CDR2 FQNNGV. Trimming took 3 bases from V and 6 from J; bases not matched to a gene: 1. The CDR3 DNA is TGTGCCAGCAGCTTTACTAGCGCCGGGGAGCTGTTTTTT. This encodes CASSFTSAGELFF.